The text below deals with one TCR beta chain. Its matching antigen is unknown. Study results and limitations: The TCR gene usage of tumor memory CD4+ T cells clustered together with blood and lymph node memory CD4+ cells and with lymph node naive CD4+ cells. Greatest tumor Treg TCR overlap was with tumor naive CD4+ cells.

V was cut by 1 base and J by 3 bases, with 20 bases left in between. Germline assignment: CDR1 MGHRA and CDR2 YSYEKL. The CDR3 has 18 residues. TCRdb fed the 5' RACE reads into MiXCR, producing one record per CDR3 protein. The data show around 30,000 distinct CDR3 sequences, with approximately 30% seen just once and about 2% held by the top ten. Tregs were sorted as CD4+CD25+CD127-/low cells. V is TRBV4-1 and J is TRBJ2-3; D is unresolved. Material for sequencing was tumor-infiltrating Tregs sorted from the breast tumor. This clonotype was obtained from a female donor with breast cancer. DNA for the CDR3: TGCGCCAGCAGCCAAGTTTCAAGCACTCCGCCACATACAGATACGCAGTATTTT. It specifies CASSQVSSTPPHTDTQYF.